The present T cell receptor (beta chain) was sequenced within a study of siplizumab effects on memory and regulatory T cells. Study results and caveats: The study did not confirm that proliferating Tregs from siplizumab cultures were suppressive. In unstimulated cells, naive T cells appeared more diverse than memory T cells and seemed major alloresponse contributors. Controls had more than 25% Treg-derived mappable alloreactive CD4+ clones on average, versus approximately 69% with siplizumab. Naive versus memory phenotype went unassigned for roughly 75-96% of proliferating CD4+ or CD8+ clones.

A word on this clone: Its specificity is not known.

Method: immunoSEQ multiplex PCR; TCRdb's copy keeps in-frame clones and lacks some. Among 70,000 or so clones listed, roughly nine tenths were seen once. The CDR3 is 13 residues long. Germline trimming cut 2 bases from V and 5 bases from J; bases unmatched to any gene: 0. CDR1 and CDR2 (germline): MNHNY, SVGAGI (reference sequence). This TCR was sampled from a human donor in good health. The material sequenced was CD8+ T cells sorted from blood. The chain employs TRBV6-6 and TRBJ2-1, with 7 bases that match TRBD2. CDR3 protein: CASSYGTNNEQFF. DNA for the CDR3: TGTGCCAGCAGTTACGGGACTAACAATGAGCAGTTCTTC.